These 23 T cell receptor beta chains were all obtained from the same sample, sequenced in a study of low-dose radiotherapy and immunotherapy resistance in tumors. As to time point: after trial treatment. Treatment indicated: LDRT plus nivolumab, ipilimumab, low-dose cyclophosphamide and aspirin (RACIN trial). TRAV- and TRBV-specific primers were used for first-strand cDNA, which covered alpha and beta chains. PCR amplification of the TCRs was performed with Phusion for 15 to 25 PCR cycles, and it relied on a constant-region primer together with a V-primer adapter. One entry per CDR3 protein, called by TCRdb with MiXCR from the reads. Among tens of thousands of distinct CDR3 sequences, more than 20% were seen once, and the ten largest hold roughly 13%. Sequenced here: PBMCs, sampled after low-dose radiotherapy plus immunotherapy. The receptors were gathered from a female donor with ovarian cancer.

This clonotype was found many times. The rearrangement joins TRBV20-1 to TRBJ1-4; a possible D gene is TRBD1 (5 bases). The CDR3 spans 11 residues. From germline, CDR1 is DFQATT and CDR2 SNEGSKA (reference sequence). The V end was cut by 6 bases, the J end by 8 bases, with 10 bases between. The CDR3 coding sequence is TGCAGTGCCGGGGCCAGAGAAAAACTGTTTTTT. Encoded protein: CSAGAREKLFF.

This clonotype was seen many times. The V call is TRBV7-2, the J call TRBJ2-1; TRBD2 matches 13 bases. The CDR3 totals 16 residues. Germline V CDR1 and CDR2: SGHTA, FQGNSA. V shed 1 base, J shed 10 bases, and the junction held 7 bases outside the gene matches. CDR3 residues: CASSLVRTSGSEEQFF. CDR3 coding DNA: TGTGCCAGCAGCTTAGTTAGGACTAGCGGGAGCGAAGAGCAGTTCTTC.

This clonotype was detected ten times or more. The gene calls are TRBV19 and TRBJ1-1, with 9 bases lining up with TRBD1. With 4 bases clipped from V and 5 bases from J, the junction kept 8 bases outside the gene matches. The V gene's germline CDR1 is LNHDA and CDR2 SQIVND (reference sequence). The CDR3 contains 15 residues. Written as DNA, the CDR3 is TGTGCCAGTAGTACTTACAGGGGGCGAGGTACTGAAGCTTTCTTT. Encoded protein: CASSTYRGRGTEAFF.

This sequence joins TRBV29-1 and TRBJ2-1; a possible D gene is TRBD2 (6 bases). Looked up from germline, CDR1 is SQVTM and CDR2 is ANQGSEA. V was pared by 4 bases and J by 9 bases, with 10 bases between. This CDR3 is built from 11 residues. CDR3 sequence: CSVVGGTEQFF. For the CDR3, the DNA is TGCAGCGTTGTCGGCGGGACTGAGCAGTTCTTC.

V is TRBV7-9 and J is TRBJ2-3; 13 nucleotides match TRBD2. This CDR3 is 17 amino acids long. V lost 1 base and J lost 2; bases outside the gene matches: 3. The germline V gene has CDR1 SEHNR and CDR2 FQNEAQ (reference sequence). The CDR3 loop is CASSLGTSGGLTDTQYF. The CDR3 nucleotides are TGTGCCAGCAGCTTAGGGACTAGCGGGGGCCTCACAGATACGCAGTATTTT. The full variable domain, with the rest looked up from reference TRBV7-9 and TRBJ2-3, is DTGVSQNPRHKITKRGQNVTFRCDPISEHNRLYWYRQTLGQGPEFLTYFQNEAQLEKSRLLSDRFSAERPKGSFSTLEIQRTEQGDSAMYLCASSLGTSGGLTDTQYFGPGTRLTVL.

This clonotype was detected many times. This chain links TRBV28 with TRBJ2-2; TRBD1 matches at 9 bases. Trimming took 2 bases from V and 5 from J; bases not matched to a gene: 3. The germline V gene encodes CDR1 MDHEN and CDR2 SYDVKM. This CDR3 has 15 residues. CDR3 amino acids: CASSLVDRGTGELFF. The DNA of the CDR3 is TGTGCCAGCAGTTTAGTGGACAGGGGTACCGGGGAGCTGTTTTTT.

The chain's CDR3 is CAWSKDRGYGYTF. The CDR3, as DNA: TGTGCCTGGAGTAAAGACCGTGGCTATGGCTACACCTTC. V usage is TRBV30 and J usage is TRBJ1-2; no reliable D call. The CDR3 is 13 residues long. Trimming took off 2 bases at V and 4 bases at J, with 11 bases between the two ends. Looked up from germline, CDR1 is GTSNPN and CDR2 is SVGIG (reference sequence).

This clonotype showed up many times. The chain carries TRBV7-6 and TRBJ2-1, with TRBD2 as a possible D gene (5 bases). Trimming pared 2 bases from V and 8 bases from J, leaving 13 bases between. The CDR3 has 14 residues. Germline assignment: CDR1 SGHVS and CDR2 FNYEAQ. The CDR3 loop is CASSLLAFGDEQFF. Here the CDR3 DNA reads TGTGCCAGCAGCTTACTAGCTTTTGGGGATGAGCAGTTCTTC.

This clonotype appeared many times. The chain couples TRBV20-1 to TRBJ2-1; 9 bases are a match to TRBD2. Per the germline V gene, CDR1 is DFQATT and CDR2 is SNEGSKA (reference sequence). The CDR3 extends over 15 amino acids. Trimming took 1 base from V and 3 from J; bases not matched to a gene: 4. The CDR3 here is CSARGGLAGYNEQFF. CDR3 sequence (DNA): TGCAGTGCTAGAGGGGGACTAGCAGGCTACAATGAGCAGTTCTTC.

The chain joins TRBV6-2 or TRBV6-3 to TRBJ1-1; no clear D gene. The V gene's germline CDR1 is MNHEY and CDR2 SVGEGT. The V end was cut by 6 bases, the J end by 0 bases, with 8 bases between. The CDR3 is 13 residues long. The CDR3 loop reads CASRNRLNTEAFF. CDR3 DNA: TGTGCCAGCAGGAATCGGTTGAACACTGAAGCTTTCTTT.

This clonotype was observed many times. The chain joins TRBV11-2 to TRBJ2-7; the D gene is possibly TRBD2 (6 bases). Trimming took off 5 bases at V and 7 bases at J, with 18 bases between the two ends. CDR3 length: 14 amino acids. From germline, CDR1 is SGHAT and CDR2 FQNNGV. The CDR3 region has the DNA TGTGCCAGCAGCCCATCCTGGAGGGTAGGAGAGCAGTACTTC. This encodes CASSPSWRVGEQYF. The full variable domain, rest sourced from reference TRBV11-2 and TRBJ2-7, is EAGVAQSPRYKIIEKRQSVAFWCNPISGHATLYWYQQILGQGPKLLIQFQNNGVVDDSQLPKDRFSAERLKGVDSTLKIQPAKLEDSAVYLCASSPSWRVGEQYFGPGTRLTVT.

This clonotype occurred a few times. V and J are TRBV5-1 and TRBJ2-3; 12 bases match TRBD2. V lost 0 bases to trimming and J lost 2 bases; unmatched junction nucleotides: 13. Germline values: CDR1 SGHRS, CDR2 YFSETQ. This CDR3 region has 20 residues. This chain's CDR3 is CASSLAAAGTSGLFTDTQYF. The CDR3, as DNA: TGCGCCAGCAGCTTGGCCGCCGCCGGGACTAGCGGGCTTTTCACAGATACGCAGTATTTT.

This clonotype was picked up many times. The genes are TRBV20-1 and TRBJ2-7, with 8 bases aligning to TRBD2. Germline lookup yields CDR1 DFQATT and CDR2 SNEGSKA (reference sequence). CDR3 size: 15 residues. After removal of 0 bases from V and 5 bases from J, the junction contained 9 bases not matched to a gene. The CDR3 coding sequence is TGCAGTGCTAGAGATCTAGGCGGGAGGTGGGACGAGCAGTACTTC. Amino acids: CSARDLGGRWDEQYF.

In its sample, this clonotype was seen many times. This CDR3 reads CSAPGLAGNEQFF. In nucleotides, the CDR3 is TGCAGTGCTCCCGGACTAGCGGGTAATGAGCAGTTCTTC. V gene TRBV20-1 combines with J gene TRBJ2-1; 11 bases are a match to TRBD2. The CDR3 contains 13 residues. With V trimmed by 5 bases and J by 7 bases, 4 bases remained unmatched. CDR1 is DFQATT, CDR2 SNEGSKA, per germline (reference sequence).

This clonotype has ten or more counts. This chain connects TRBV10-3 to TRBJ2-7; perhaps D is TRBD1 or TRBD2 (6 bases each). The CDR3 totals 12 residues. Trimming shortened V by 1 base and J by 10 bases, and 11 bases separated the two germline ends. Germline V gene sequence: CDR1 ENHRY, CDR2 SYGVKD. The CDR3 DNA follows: TGTGCCATCAGTGAGTGGCGGGACATACAGTACTTC. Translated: CAISEWRDIQYF.

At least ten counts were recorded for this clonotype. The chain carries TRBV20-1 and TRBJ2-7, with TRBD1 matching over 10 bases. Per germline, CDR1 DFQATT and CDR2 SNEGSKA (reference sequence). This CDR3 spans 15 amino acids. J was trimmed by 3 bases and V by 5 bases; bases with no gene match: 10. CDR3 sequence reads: CSAPRAGTGDYEQYF. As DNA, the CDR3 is TGCAGTGCTCCCCGGGCCGGGACAGGGGACTACGAGCAGTACTTC.

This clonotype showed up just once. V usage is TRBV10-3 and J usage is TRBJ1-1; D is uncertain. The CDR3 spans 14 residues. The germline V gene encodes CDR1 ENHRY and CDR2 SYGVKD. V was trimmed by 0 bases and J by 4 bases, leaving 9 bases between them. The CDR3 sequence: CAISESGVFTEAFF. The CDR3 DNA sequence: TGTGCCATCAGTGAGTCAGGAGTTTTCACTGAAGCTTTCTTT.

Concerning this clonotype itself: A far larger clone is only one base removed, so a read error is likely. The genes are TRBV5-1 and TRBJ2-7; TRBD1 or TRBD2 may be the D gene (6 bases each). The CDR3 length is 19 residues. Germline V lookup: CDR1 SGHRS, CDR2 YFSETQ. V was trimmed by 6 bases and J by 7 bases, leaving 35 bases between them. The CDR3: CASMPRGAGKEGSYNEQYF. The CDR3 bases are TGCGCCAGCATGCCGAGGGGGGCCGGGAAGGAAGGGTCCTACAATGAGCAGTACTTC.

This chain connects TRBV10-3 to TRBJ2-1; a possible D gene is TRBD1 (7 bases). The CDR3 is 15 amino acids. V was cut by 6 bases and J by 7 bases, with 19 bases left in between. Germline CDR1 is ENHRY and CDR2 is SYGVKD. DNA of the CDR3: TGTGCCATCAGACAGACAGGGCGGGGCGGGAATGAGCAGTTCTTC. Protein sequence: CAIRQTGRGGNEQFF.

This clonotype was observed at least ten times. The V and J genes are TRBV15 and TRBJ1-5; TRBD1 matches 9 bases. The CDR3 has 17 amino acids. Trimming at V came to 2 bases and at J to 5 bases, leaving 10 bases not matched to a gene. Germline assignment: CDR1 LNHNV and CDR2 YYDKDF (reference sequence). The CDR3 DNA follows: TGTGCCACCAGCAGACTAAAGGGACAGGGCATCGATCAGCCCCAGCATTTT. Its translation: CATSRLKGQGIDQPQHF.

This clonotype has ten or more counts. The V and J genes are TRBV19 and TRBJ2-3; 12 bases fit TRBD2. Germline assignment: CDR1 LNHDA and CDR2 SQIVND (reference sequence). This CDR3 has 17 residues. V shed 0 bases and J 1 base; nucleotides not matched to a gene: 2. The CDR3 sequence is CASSIDLAGGRTDTQYF. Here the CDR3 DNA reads TGTGCCAGTAGTATAGACCTAGCGGGAGGGCGCACAGATACGCAGTATTTT.

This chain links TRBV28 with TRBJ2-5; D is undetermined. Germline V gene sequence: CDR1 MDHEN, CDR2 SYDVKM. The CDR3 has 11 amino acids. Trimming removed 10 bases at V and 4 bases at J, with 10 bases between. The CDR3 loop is CATAMSETQYF. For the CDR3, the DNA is TGTGCCACCGCCATGTCAGAGACCCAGTACTTC.

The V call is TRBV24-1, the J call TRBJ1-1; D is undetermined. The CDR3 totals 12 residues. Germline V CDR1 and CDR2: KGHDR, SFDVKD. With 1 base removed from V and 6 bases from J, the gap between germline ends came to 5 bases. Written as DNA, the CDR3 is TGTGCCACCAGTGATTTTAGCCCTGAAGCTTTCTTT. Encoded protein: CATSDFSPEAFF.